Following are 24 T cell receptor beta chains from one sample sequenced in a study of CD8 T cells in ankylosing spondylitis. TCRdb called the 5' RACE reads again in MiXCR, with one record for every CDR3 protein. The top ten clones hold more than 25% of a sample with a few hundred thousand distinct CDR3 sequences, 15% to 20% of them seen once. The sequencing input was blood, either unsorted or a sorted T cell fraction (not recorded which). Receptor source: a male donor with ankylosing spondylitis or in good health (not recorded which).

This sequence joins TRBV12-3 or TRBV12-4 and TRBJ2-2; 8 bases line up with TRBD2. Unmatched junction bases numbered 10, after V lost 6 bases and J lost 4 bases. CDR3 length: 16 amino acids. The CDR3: CASSPLTGGVTGELFF. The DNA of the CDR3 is TGTGCCAGCAGCCCTCTTACGGGAGGGGTCACCGGGGAGCTGTTTTTT.

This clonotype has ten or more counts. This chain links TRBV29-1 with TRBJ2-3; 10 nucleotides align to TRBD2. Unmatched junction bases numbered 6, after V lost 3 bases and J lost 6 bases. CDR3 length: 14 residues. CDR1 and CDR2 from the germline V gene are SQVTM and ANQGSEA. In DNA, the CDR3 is TGCAGCGTTGATTCGGCTAGCGGGAGCGATACGCAGTATTTT. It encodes CSVDSASGSDTQYF.

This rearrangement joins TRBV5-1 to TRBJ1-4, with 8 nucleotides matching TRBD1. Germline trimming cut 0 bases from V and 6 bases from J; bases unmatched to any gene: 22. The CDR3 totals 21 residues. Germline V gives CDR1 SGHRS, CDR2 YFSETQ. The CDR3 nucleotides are TGCGCCAGCAGCTTGGCCGGCGCAGGGGGCGCGGGGGGTGCGTCGGATGAAAAACTGTTTTTT. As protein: CASSLAGAGGAGGASDEKLFF. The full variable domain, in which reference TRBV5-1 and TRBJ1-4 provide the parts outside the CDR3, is KAGVTQTPRYLIKTRGQQVTLSCSPISGHRSVSWYQQTPGQGLQFLFEYFSETQRNKGNFPGRFSGRQFSNSRSEMNVSTLELGDSALYLCASSLAGAGGAGGASDEKLFFGSGTQLSVL.

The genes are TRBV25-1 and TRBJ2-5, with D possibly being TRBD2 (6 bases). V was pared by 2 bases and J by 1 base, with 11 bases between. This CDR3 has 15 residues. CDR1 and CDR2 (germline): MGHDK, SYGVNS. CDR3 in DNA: TGTGCCAGCAGTGAAGGGCTAGCGATCCAAGAGACCCAGTACTTC. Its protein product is CASSEGLAIQETQYF.

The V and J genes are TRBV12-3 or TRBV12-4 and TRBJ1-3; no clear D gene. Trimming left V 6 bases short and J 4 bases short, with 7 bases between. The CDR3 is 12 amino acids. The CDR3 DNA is TGTGCCAGCAGCCCGACCGGAAACACCATATATTTT. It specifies CASSPTGNTIYF.

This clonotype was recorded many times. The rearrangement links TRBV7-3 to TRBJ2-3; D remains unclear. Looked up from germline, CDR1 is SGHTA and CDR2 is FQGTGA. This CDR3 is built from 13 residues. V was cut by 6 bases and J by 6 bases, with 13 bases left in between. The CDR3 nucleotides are TGTGCCAGCAGTTTGATGCTCGACGATACGCAGTATTTT. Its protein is CASSLMLDDTQYF.

The CDR3 nucleotides are TGTGCCAGCAGCCAGAGACTGGACGCGCTGAATGAGCAGTTCTTC. Its protein product is CASSQRLDALNEQFF. The rearrangement joins TRBV6-2 or TRBV6-3 to TRBJ2-1; the D is unclear. The CDR3 has 15 amino acids. Trimming pared 6 bases from V and 7 bases from J, leaving 19 bases between. The germline CDR1 and CDR2 sequences are MNHEY and SVGEGT.

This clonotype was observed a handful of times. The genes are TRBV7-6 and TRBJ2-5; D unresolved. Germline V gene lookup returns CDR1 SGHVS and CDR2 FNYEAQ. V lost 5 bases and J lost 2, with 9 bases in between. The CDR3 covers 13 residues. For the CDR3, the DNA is TGTGCCAGCAGCCCCCTTGGGCAAGAGACCCAGTACTTC. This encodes CASSPLGQETQYF.

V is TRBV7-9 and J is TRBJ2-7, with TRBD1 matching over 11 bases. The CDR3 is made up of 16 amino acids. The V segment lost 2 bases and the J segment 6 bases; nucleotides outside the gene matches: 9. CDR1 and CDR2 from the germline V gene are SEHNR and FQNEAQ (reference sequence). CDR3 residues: CASSLQLGTGGGEQYF. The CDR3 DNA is TGTGCCAGCAGCTTACAATTAGGGACAGGGGGAGGCGAGCAGTACTTC.

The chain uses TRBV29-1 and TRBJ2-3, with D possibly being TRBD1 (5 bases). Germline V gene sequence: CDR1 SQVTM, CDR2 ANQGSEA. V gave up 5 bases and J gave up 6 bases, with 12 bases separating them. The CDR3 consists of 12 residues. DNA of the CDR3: TGCAGCGTTCAAGGACATTGGGATACGCAGTATTTT. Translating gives CSVQGHWDTQYF.

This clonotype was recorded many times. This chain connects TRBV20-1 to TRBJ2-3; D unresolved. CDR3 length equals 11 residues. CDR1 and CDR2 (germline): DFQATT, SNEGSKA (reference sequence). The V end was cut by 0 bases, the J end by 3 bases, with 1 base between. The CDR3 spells CSARETDTQYF. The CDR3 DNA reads TGCAGTGCTAGAGAAACAGATACGCAGTATTTT.

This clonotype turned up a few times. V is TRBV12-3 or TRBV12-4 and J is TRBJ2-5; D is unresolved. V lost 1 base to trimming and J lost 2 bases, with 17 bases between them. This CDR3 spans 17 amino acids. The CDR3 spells CASSLGLQAGPQETQYF. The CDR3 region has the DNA TGTGCCAGCAGTTTAGGTCTTCAGGCAGGACCACAAGAGACCCAGTACTTC.

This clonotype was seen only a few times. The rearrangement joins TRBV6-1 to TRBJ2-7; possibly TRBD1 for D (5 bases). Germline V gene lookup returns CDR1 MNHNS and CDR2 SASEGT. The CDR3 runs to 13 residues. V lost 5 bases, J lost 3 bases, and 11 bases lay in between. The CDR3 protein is CASSPGFVYEQYF. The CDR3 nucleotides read TGTGCCAGCAGTCCAGGGTTTGTCTACGAGCAGTACTTC.

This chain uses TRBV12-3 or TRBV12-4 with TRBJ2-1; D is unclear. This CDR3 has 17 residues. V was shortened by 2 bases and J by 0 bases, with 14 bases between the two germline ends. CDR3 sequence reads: CASSLSFAVSSYNEQFF. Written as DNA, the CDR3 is TGTGCCAGCAGTTTAAGCTTCGCGGTGAGCTCCTACAATGAGCAGTTCTTC.

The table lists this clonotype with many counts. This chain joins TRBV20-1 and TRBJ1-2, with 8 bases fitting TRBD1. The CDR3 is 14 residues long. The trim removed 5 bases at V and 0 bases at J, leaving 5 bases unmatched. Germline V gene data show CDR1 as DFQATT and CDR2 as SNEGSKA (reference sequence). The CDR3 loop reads CSAGGTGSNYGYTF. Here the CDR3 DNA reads TGCAGTGCTGGCGGGACAGGTTCTAACTATGGCTACACCTTC.

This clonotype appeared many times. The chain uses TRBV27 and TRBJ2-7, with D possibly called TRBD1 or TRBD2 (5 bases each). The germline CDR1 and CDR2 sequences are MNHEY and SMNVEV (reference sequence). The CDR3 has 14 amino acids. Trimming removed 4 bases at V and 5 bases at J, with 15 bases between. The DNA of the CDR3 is TGTGCCAGCAGTTCCAAGGGACGTACGGACGAGCAGTACTTC. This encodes CASSSKGRTDEQYF.

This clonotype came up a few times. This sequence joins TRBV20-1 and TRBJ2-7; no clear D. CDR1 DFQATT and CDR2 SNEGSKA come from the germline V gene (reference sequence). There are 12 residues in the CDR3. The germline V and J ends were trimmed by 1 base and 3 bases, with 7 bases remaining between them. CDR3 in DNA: TGCAGTGCTAGAGGTGCAGGCTACGAGCAGTACTTC. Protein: CSARGAGYEQYF.

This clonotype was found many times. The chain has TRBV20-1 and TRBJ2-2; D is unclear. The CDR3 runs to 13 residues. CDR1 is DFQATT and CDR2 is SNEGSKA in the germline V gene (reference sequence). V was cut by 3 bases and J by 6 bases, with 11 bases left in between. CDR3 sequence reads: CSASASDAGELFF. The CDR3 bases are TGCAGTGCTAGCGCTAGTGACGCCGGGGAGCTGTTTTTT.

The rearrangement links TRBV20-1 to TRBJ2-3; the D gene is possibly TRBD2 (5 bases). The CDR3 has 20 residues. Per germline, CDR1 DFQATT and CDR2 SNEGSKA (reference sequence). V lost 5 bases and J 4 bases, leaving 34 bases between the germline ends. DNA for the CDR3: TGCAGTGCTGGCCTCCGGGATCTATTTTTAGCACGGGTTAGCCCAGATACGCAGTATTTT. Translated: CSAGLRDLFLARVSPDTQYF.

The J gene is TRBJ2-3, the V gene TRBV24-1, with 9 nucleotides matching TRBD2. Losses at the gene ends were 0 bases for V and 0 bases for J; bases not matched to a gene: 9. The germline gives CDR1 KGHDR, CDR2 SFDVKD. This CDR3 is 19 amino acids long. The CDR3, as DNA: TGTGCCACCAGTGATTTGAGAGCGGGAGGTTCCTCTAGCACAGATACGCAGTATTTT. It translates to CATSDLRAGGSSSTDTQYF.

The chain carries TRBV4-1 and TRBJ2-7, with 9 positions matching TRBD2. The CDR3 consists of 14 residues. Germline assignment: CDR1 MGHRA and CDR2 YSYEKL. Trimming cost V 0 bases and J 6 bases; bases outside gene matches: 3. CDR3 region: CASSQEGLAPEQYF. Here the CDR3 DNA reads TGCGCCAGCAGCCAAGAGGGACTAGCCCCCGAGCAGTACTTC.

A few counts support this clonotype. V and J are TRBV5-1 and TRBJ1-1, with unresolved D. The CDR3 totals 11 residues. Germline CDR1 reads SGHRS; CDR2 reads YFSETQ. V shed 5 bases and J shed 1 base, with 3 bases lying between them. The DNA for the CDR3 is TGCGCCAGCAGAGCGAACACTGAAGCTTTCTTT. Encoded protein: CASRANTEAFF.

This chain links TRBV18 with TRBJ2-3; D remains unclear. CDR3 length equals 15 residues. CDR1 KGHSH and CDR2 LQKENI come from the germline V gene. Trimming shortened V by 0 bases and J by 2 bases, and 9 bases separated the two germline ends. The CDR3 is CASSPPTKDTDTQYF. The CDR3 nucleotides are TGTGCCAGCTCACCACCGACAAAAGACACAGATACGCAGTATTTT.

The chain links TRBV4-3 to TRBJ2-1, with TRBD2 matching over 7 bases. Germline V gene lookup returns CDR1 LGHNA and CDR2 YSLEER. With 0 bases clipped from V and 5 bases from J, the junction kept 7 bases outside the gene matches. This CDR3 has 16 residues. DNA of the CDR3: TGCGCCAGCAGCCAAGATCAACTAGCGTCGAACAATGAGCAGTTCTTC. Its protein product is CASSQDQLASNNEQFF.